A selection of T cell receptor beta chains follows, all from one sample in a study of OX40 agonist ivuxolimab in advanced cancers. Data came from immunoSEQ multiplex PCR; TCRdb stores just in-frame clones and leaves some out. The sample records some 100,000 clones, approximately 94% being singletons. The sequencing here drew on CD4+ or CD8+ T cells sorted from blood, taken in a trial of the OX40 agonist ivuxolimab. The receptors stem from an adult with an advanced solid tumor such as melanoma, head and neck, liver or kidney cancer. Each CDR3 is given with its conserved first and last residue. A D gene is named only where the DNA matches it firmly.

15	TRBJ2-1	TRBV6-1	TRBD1	CASSVRTTGGNEQFF
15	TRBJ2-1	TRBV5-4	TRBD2	CASSPGLAGGNEQFF
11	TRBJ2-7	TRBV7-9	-	CASSLGPVAYF
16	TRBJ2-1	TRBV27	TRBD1	CASSIPGQGLYNEQFF
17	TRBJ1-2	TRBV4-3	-	CASSQDSGPVLNYGYTF
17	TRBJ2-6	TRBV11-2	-	CASSLNTGYPGANVLTF
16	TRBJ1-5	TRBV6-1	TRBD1	CASSEFAGGINQPQHF
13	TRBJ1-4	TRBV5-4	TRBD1	CASSPTGEEKLFF
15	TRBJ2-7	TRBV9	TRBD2	CASSVGGSPSYEQYF
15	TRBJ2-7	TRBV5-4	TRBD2	CASSLERGDSYEQYF
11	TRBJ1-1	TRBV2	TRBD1	CASNLGGRVFF
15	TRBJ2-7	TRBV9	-	CASSAEIGGSYEQYF
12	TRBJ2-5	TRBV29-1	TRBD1	CSVTGGAGTQYF
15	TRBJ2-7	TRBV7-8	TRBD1	CASSLDGQGFYEQYF
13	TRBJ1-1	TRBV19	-	CASSIAVNTEAFF
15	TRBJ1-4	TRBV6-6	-	CASSYSVGRGEKLFF
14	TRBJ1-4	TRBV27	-	CASSLLSANEKLFF
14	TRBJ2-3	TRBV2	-	CASSEASGSDTQYF
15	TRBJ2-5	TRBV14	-	CASSQGGWALETQYF
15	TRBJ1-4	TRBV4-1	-	CASSQETGMGEKLFF
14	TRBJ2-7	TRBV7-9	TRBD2	CAVGGSGTSDEQYF
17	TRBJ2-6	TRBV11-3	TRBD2	CASSSTSENSGANVLTF
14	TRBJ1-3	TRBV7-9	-	CASSDQNSGNTIYF
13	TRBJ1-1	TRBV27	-	CASSSGVGTEAFF
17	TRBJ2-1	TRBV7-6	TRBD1	CASSSRDRGYSYNEQFF
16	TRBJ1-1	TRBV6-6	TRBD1	CASSLPDRDNEREAFF
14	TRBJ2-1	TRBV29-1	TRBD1	CSVAGTGYWAEQFF
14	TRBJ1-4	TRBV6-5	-	CASSTGFTNEKLFF
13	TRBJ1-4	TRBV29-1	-	CSARGRGNEKLFF
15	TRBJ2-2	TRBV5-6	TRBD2	CASSSIAGVTGELFF
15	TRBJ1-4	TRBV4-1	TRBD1	CASSQEGQAREKLFF
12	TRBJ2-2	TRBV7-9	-	CASFLNTGELFF
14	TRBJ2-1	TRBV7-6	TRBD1	CASSLERGLNEQFF
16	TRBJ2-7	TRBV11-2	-	CASSLRGLTSSYEQYF
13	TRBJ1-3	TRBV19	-	CASSWGTGNTIYF
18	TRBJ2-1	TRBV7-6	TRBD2	CASSLEAEGGAHYNEQFF
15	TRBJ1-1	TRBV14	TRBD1	CASSQAGGGWTEAFF
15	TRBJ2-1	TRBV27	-	CASSLSNNGVNEQFF
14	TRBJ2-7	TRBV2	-	CASSEVDTSYEQYF
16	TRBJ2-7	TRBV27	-	CASSFSQGALNYEQYF
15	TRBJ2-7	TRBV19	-	CASSIDNRELDEQYF
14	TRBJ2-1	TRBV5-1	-	CASSDPAPYNEQFF
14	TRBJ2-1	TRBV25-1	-	CASSAMIGGNEQFF
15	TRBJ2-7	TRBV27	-	CASSLLPGLYYEQYF